This TCR beta chain came from a study of shared clonotypes between healthy human individuals. With 4 bases removed from V and 2 bases from J, the gap between germline ends came to 13 bases. The CDR3 is 15 amino acids. Per the germline V gene, CDR1 is LNHDA and CDR2 is SQIVND (reference sequence). At the deep level, the assay was run. Genomic DNA from each subset was divided evenly over several immunoSEQ plates. Only in-frame clones appear in the TCRdb table, and some are missing; sequencing was by immunoSEQ multiplex PCR. Of about 770,000 clones in the sample, 55% to 80% are singletons; the top ten hold approximately 1.8%. This clone turned up a few times. The study drew all its donors from Caucasian adults living in Nashville, Tennessee. The CD4+ fraction was divided into a CD45RA+ naive subset and a CD45RA-negative memory subset.

The TCR sequence derives from a woman aged 25 to 39 in good health. The gene calls are TRBV19 and TRBJ2-3, with D possibly TRBD2 on 6 matching bases. Sequenced material: memory CD4+ T cells sorted from blood. Regarding subset: CD45RA-negative fraction. CDR3 region: CASSRAEGLTDTQYF. In nucleotides, the CDR3 is TGTGCCAGTAGTAGGGCTGAGGGACTCACAGATACGCAGTATTTT.